The TCR beta chain described here comes from a study of beta chain features in type 1 diabetes. Study findings and constraints: PCR could preferentially amplify shorter templates, alike in patients and controls. TCRB CDR3s from Type 1 diabetes patients were moderately but significantly shorter in all four CD4+ subsets.

As every portion of the isolated RNA was reverse transcribed, the sequencing read expressed TCRB transcripts. The assay was immunoSEQ multiplex PCR, and TCRdb's table has in-frame clones only and misses some. This table holds about 650,000 clones, around 12% found once. Comment on this clone: Its antigen is still unknown.

The germline V gene encodes CDR1 SGHDN and CDR2 FVKESK. Trimming took 4 bases from V and 2 from J; bases not matched to a gene: 5. CDR3 length equals 14 residues. The clonotype originates from a man aged 30 to 45 with type 1 diabetes. The source material was naive CD4+ T cells from blood. The gene calls are TRBV14 and TRBJ2-7, with 7 nucleotides matching TRBD2. In DNA, the CDR3 is TGTGCCAGCAGCCCTTTGGGGGGGACCTACGAGCAGTACTTC. Translating gives CASSPLGGTYEQYF.